The 30 T cell receptor beta chains below come from one sample, sequenced in a study of T cells in localized non-small cell lung cancer. Profiling relied on immunoSEQ multiplex PCR, and the TCRdb table lists in-frame clones only, not all of them. The sample records more than 20,000 clones, about four fifths being singletons. The sample consisted of PBMCs, taken before any cancer treatment. These receptors all stem from a man aged 35-69 years with stage II lung adenocarcinoma.

V and J are TRBV11-2 and TRBJ1-1, with D perhaps TRBD1 (5 bases). CDR1 SGHAT and CDR2 FQNNGV come from the germline V gene. The CDR3 loop spans 14 amino acids. V lost 1 base and J lost 5, with 11 bases in between. The DNA of the CDR3 is TGTGCCAGCAGCTTAGTTGGGGGGGGGACTGAAGCTTTCTTT. Residues: CASSLVGGGTEAFF. Looking up the rest from reference TRBV11-2 and TRBJ1-1 gives the full variable domain: EAGVAQSPRYKIIEKRQSVAFWCNPISGHATLYWYQQILGQGPKLLIQFQNNGVVDDSQLPKDRFSAERLKGVDSTLKIQPAKLEDSAVYLCASSLVGGGTEAFFGQGTRLTVV.

This chain links TRBV4-3 with TRBJ2-3; 7 nucleotides align to TRBD2. The CDR3 contains 14 residues. Germline V gives CDR1 LGHNA, CDR2 YSLEER. After removal of 2 bases from V and 6 bases from J, the junction contained 5 bases not matched to a gene. CDR3 nucleotides: TGCGCCAGCAGCCAAAATGGACTAGGTGATACGCAGTATTTT. Protein product: CASSQNGLGDTQYF.

This chain uses TRBV9 with TRBJ2-1; 10 bases line up with TRBD1. CDR1 is SGDLS, CDR2 YYNGEE, per germline. V trimming: 0 bases; J trimming: 6 bases; junction bases outside the gene matches: 6. The CDR3 loop spans 16 amino acids. CDR3 bases: TGTGCCAGCAGCGTAGCCGGGACAGGGGTCGTCAATGAGCAGTTCTTC. Translated, it gives CASSVAGTGVVNEQFF. Supplemented by reference TRBV9 and TRBJ2-1, the full variable domain reads DSGVTQTPKHLITATGQRVTLRCSPRSGDLSVYWYQQSLDQGLQFLIQYYNGEERAKGNILERFSAQQFPDLHSELNLSSLELGDSALYFCASSVAGTGVVNEQFFGPGTRLTVL.

V gene TRBV7-9 combines with J gene TRBJ1-5; D is perhaps TRBD1 (5 bases). The CDR3 is 15 residues long. The germline gives CDR1 SEHNR, CDR2 FQNEAQ (reference sequence). V gave up 5 bases and J gave up 0 bases, with 11 bases separating them. The CDR3 DNA follows: TGTGCCAGCAGCGCGGGGGATTCTAGCAATCAGCCCCAGCATTTT. As protein: CASSAGDSSNQPQHF. Supplemented by reference TRBV7-9 and TRBJ1-5, the full variable domain reads DTGVSQNPRHKITKRGQNVTFRCDPISEHNRLYWYRQTLGQGPEFLTYFQNEAQLEKSRLLSDRFSAERPKGSFSTLEIQRTEQGDSAMYLCASSAGDSSNQPQHFGDGTRLSIL.

The gene calls are TRBV7-9 and TRBJ2-1; perhaps TRBD1 as D (5 bases). Germline lookup yields CDR1 SEHNR and CDR2 FQNEAQ (reference sequence). Between the trimmed V and J ends, which lost 0 bases and 0 bases, there was a span of 12 bases. The length of the CDR3 is 17 residues. The CDR3 loop reads CASSLAPRGLSYNEQFF. CDR3 bases: TGTGCCAGCAGCTTAGCGCCAAGGGGCCTCTCCTACAATGAGCAGTTCTTC. Filled out from reference TRBV7-9 and TRBJ2-1, the complete variable domain reads DTGVSQNPRHKITKRGQNVTFRCDPISEHNRLYWYRQTLGQGPEFLTYFQNEAQLEKSRLLSDRFSAERPKGSFSTLEIQRTEQGDSAMYLCASSLAPRGLSYNEQFFGPGTRLTVL.

The V call is TRBV19, the J call TRBJ1-4, with a tentative D call TRBD1 (5 bases). The V gene's germline CDR1 is LNHDA and CDR2 SQIVND (reference sequence). The length of the CDR3 is 15 residues. V was clipped by 6 bases and J by 7 bases, with 18 bases between them. The CDR3, as DNA: TGTGCCAGTAGGGATATCGGGGGAGGTGGTGAAAAACTGTTTTTT. Protein sequence: CASRDIGGGGEKLFF. The full variable domain, with the rest looked up from reference TRBV19 and TRBJ1-4, is DGGITQSPKYLFRKEGQNVTLSCEQNLNHDAMYWYRQDPGQGLRLIYYSQIVNDFQKGDIAEGYSVSREKKESFPLTVTSAQKNPTAFYLCASRDIGGGGEKLFFGSGTQLSVL.

This clone was observed once. The rearrangement links TRBV5-8 to TRBJ1-1, with TRBD1 matching 7 bases. V dropped 2 bases and J dropped 11; count of bases not matched to a gene: 9. Looked up from germline, CDR1 is SGHTS and CDR2 is YDEGEE. The CDR3 runs 13 residues. CDR3 sequence: CASSLLPSGGAFF. The CDR3 coding sequence is TGTGCCAGCAGCTTATTACCCTCAGGGGGGGCTTTCTTT.

The rearrangement uses TRBV7-3 and TRBJ1-4, with D uncertain. The CDR3 has 12 amino acids. Germline CDR1 is SGHTA and CDR2 is FQGTGA. V was cut by 4 bases and J by 5 bases, with 5 bases left in between. CDR3 amino acids: CASSSNNEKLFF. The CDR3 DNA follows: TGTGCCAGCAGCTCCAACAATGAAAAACTGTTTTTT.

In this sample, this clone turned up once. V is TRBV2 and J is TRBJ2-4, with D possibly being TRBD1 (6 bases). The CDR3 contains 16 residues. V lost 7 bases to trimming and J lost 2 bases, with 18 bases between them. Germline V gene sequence: CDR1 SNHLY, CDR2 FYNNEI. For the CDR3, the DNA is TGTGCCAGCACCGGGACACCGATTGGGACCAAAAACATTCAGTACTTC. Translation: CASTGTPIGTKNIQYF.

This chain connects TRBV2 to TRBJ2-7, with 8 bases aligning to TRBD2. The germline V gene encodes CDR1 SNHLY and CDR2 FYNNEI. This CDR3 is built from 12 residues. V dropped 11 bases and J dropped 1; count of bases not matched to a gene: 4. CDR3 sequence: CASREGSYEQYF. For the CDR3, the DNA is TGTGCCTCCCGGGAGGGATCCTACGAGCAGTACTTC.

The chain recombines TRBV2 with TRBJ2-1, with TRBD2 matching 11 bases. Germline-derived CDR1 and CDR2 are SNHLY and FYNNEI. This CDR3 is built from 15 residues. V dropped 8 bases and J dropped 6; count of bases not matched to a gene: 9. CDR3 bases: TGTGCCAGCTCTGAGGGACTAGCGGCGGGCAATGAGCAGTTCTTC. Protein: CASSEGLAAGNEQFF.

A few counts support this clone. The chain has TRBV7-2 and TRBJ1-1, with TRBD1 as a possible D gene (5 bases). V was clipped by 3 bases and J by 4 bases, with 15 bases between them. The length of the CDR3 is 15 residues. Germline loops: CDR1 SGHTA, CDR2 FQGNSA. The DNA for the CDR3 is TGTGCCAGCAGCTTGAGGAATGAGGGGTCCACTGAAGCTTTCTTT. Its protein is CASSLRNEGSTEAFF.

The chain employs TRBV5-5 and TRBJ1-5; D is ambiguous. Trimming shortened V by 2 bases and J by 6 bases, and 6 bases separated the two germline ends. Germline CDR1 and CDR2: SGHKS and YYEKEE (reference sequence). The CDR3 sequence is 12 residues long. This CDR3 reads CASSFLGQPQHF. CDR3 DNA sequence: TGTGCCAGCAGCTTTCTTGGTCAGCCCCAGCATTTT.

This clone was detected a few times. The V and J genes are TRBV5-1 and TRBJ1-1, with D possibly TRBD1 on 6 matching bases. The V gene's germline CDR1 is SGHRS and CDR2 YFSETQ. The CDR3 consists of 14 residues. Trimming pared 4 bases from V and 3 bases from J, leaving 13 bases between. The CDR3 coding sequence is TGCGCCAGCAGCGTGTTGGGGGGCTACACTGAAGCTTTCTTT. It yields the protein CASSVLGGYTEAFF.

V is TRBV5-4 and J is TRBJ2-2, with 11 bases aligning to TRBD2. CDR3 length equals 18 residues. V dropped 4 bases and J dropped 4; count of bases not matched to a gene: 12. Germline V gene lookup returns CDR1 SGHNT and CDR2 YYREEE (reference sequence). CDR3 sequence (DNA): TGTGCCAGCAGCGGCCCTGGACTAGCGGGCGACGCCACCGGGGAGCTGTTTTTT. Translation: CASSGPGLAGDATGELFF.

The chain is built from TRBV19 and TRBJ1-2; D is perhaps TRBD1 (6 bases). Germline V lookup: CDR1 LNHDA, CDR2 SQIVND (reference sequence). The CDR3 has 14 amino acids. Trimming took 2 bases from V and 3 from J, leaving 10 bases between them. CDR3 in amino acids: CASSIMGQDYGYTF. CDR3 nucleotide sequence: TGTGCCAGTAGTATAATGGGACAAGACTATGGCTACACCTTC.

This clone has a single count. The J gene is TRBJ2-1, the V gene TRBV11-2, with a weak D call TRBD2 (5 bases). The germline V and J ends were trimmed by 1 base and 12 bases, with 7 bases remaining between them. Germline-derived CDR1 and CDR2 are SGHAT and FQNNGV. This CDR3 is built from 11 residues. CDR3 nucleotides: TGTGCCAGCAGCTTAGGTGGAGGGCAGTTCTTC. Translation: CASSLGGGQFF. The entire variable domain, with the rest obtained from reference TRBV11-2 and TRBJ2-1, is as follows: EAGVAQSPRYKIIEKRQSVAFWCNPISGHATLYWYQQILGQGPKLLIQFQNNGVVDDSQLPKDRFSAERLKGVDSTLKIQPAKLEDSAVYLCASSLGGGQFFGPGTRLTVL.

In this sample, this clone turned up once. The V gene is TRBV19, the J gene TRBJ2-1, with D unresolved. This CDR3 is 15 amino acids long. Trimming removed 6 bases at V and 5 bases at J, with 17 bases between. The germline V gene has CDR1 LNHDA and CDR2 SQIVND (reference sequence). CDR3 sequence (DNA): TGTGCCAGTAGACGAAAAAATACAAGAGACAATGAGCAGTTCTTC. It codes for CASRRKNTRDNEQFF. Variable domain in full (rest from reference TRBV19 and TRBJ2-1): DGGITQSPKYLFRKEGQNVTLSCEQNLNHDAMYWYRQDPGQGLRLIYYSQIVNDFQKGDIAEGYSVSREKKESFPLTVTSAQKNPTAFYLCASRRKNTRDNEQFFGPGTRLTVL.

V usage is TRBV6-5 and J usage is TRBJ1-2; TRBD1 might be the D (6 bases). The CDR3 extends over 15 amino acids. Germline V gene data show CDR1 as MNHEY and CDR2 as SVGAGI. Trimming pared 0 bases from V and 8 bases from J, leaving 16 bases between. The CDR3 DNA sequence: TGTGCCAGCAGTTACTCCCCTTCACAGGGTGCCGGCTACACCTTC. It is translated as CASSYSPSQGAGYTF.

Concerning this clone itself: The sample holds other DNA sequences that translate to the same CDR3. This chain uses TRBV19 with TRBJ1-1; perhaps TRBD1 as D (6 bases). Germline values: CDR1 LNHDA, CDR2 SQIVND (reference sequence). This CDR3 has 13 amino acids. The V end lost 6 bases, the J end lost 1 base, and 9 bases lay between the germline ends. The CDR3 nucleotides read TGTGCCAGTAGAACAGGGCAGAACACTGAAGCTTTCTTT. Protein sequence: CASRTGQNTEAFF.

This sequence joins TRBV19 and TRBJ1-5; TRBD1 is a possible D gene (6 bases). V was cut by 10 bases and J by 2 bases, with 15 bases left in between. The CDR3 totals 14 residues. Per the germline V gene, CDR1 is LNHDA and CDR2 is SQIVND (reference sequence). CDR3 nucleotides: TGTGCCACCCAGACGGACAGCGGCAATCAGCCCCAGCATTTT. This gives the protein CATQTDSGNQPQHF.

V gene TRBV4-3 combines with J gene TRBJ2-2, with D tentatively TRBD2 (5 bases). This CDR3 contains 13 residues. In germline, CDR1 is LGHNA, CDR2 YSLEER. The V gene lost 1 base and the J gene lost 14 bases, with 14 bases spanning the gap. The CDR3: CASSQVLIRGLFF. In DNA, the CDR3 is TGCGCCAGCAGCCAAGTACTCATACGGGGTCTGTTTTTT.

The chain has TRBV7-2 and TRBJ1-1; D ambiguous. CDR1 SGHTA and CDR2 FQGNSA come from the germline V gene. The CDR3 loop spans 12 amino acids. V lost 5 bases and J lost 10, with 14 bases in between. CDR3 region: CASSPTGRGAFF. The CDR3 nucleotides read TGTGCCAGCAGCCCCACGGGTCGAGGAGCTTTCTTT.

As DNA, the CDR3 is TGTGCCAGCAGCCCGACTAGCGGGGGGAATAGAGAGACCCAGTACTTC. It yields the protein CASSPTSGGNRETQYF. This chain uses TRBV9 with TRBJ2-5; 13 nucleotides line up with TRBD2. V shed 4 bases and J 4 bases; nucleotides not matched to a gene: 7. Germline CDR1 reads SGDLS; CDR2 reads YYNGEE. The CDR3 runs 16 residues.

V is TRBV9 and J is TRBJ1-1; D is ambiguous. V lost 5 bases to trimming and J lost 1 base, with 9 bases between them. The CDR3 is 13 residues long. Germline V gene sequence: CDR1 SGDLS, CDR2 YYNGEE. CDR3 residues: CASSPGPNTEAFF. The CDR3 DNA sequence: TGTGCCAGCAGTCCGGGCCCGAACACTGAAGCTTTCTTT.

This clone was seen a few times. The chain joins TRBV6-5 to TRBJ1-5; TRBD1 is a possible D gene (5 bases). CDR1 and CDR2 (germline): MNHEY, SVGAGI. The CDR3 is made up of 13 amino acids. The ends were cut back, 4 bases at V and 5 bases at J, with 9 bases in the middle. The CDR3 loop is CASSLGEDQPQHF. The DNA for the CDR3 is TGTGCCAGCAGTTTAGGGGAGGATCAGCCCCAGCATTTT.

The chain combines TRBV18 with TRBJ2-7; D is ambiguous. The CDR3 extends over 14 amino acids. Germline CDR1 is KGHSH and CDR2 is LQKENI. The V end lost 0 bases, the J end lost 6 bases, and 12 bases lay between the germline ends. The CDR3 sequence: CASSPPAPALEQYF. The CDR3 coding sequence is TGTGCCAGCTCACCACCTGCCCCGGCTCTCGAGCAGTACTTC.

The V and J genes are TRBV19 and TRBJ1-2, with TRBD1 identical over 9 bases. Per germline, CDR1 LNHDA and CDR2 SQIVND (reference sequence). After removal of 5 bases from V and 2 bases from J, the junction contained 3 bases not matched to a gene. The CDR3 totals 14 residues. CDR3 sequence (DNA): TGTGCCAGTAGTCCGGGACAGGGAAACTATGGCTACACCTTC. It codes for CASSPGQGNYGYTF.

Concerning this clone: The junction departs from germline at one end; a sequencing error may be responsible. The J gene is TRBJ1-5, the V gene TRBV5-1; tentative D call: TRBD1 (5 bases). Germline loops: CDR1 SGHRS, CDR2 YFSETQ. The CDR3 sequence is 15 residues long. CDR3 residues: CASSLGGFLNQPQHF. CDR3 nucleotides: TGTGCCAGCAGCTTGGGGGGGTTTTTGAATCAGCCCCAGCATTTT.

The chain combines TRBV28 with TRBJ2-7, with 9 nucleotides matching TRBD2. The CDR3 extends over 13 amino acids. J gave up 2 bases and V 6 bases, and 2 bases lay outside the gene matches. Per the germline V gene, CDR1 is MDHEN and CDR2 is SYDVKM. The CDR3 region is CASRTSGTYEQYF. In nucleotides, the CDR3 is TGTGCCAGCAGGACTAGCGGAACCTACGAGCAGTACTTC.